This T cell receptor beta chain stems from a study of STAT5B mutations in CD4+ large granular lymphocyte leukemia. TCRdb's copy holds only in-frame clones and misses some; the assay was immunoSEQ multiplex PCR. In the table there are around 48,000 clones, about three quarters of which are singletons. The CDR3 sequence is 17 residues long. Per germline, CDR1 MDHEN and CDR2 SYDVKM. Trimming pared 2 bases from V and 1 base from J, leaving 15 bases between. General observations from the study: 25% of private leukemic clonotypes occurred rarely in other patients' non-leukemic repertoires. Top patient clones used TRBV06 genes more often: 8/27 versus 2/35 in controls.

Concerning this clone: Its antigen is not identified.

The TCR comes from a human donor in good health. The sample taken for sequencing was CD4+ T cells from blood buffy coats. The rearrangement links TRBV28 to TRBJ1-5, with TRBD1 as a possible D gene (5 bases). This CDR3 is CASSLIPGLASNQPQHF. The CDR3 coding sequence is TGTGCCAGCAGTTTAATACCGGGGCTCGCGAGCAATCAGCCCCAGCATTTT.